The rows below give T cell receptor beta chains drawn from one sample of a study of blood T cell repertoires in COVID-19. Clones were sequenced by immunoSEQ multiplex PCR, and TCRdb holds only the in-frame ones, with some missing. Of about 240,000 clones listed, roughly 82% are singletons. The sequenced sample was peripheral blood. These receptors were collected from a man aged 80 or over with acute or convalescent COVID-19. Both conserved end residues are part of each CDR3. The D gene is left open where the match is weak. The size of a clone is reported for some rows only, either as once, few or many, or as a class for expanded clones.

TRBV6-5,-,TRBJ1-4,-,TGTGCCAGCAGTTACTGGGGGGGATCTAATGAAAAACTGTTTTTT,CASSYWGGSNEKLFF
TRBV10-3,-,TRBJ2-2,-,TGTGCCATCACGGTCGGGGAGCTGTTTTTT,CAITVGELFF
TRBV5-1,TRBD2,TRBJ2-1,once,TGCGCCAGCAGCTTTGGACTAGCGGGAGTTGAGCAGTTCTTC,CASSFGLAGVEQFF
TRBV27,-,TRBJ1-5,-,TGTGCCAGCAGGGGGACTCAGACTTGGATGCCCCAGCATTTT,CASRGTQTWMPQHF
TRBV19,-,TRBJ2-1,-,TGTGCCAGCGCAGGGCCTGGTCGCAATGAGCAGTTCTTC,CASAGPGRNEQFF
TRBV5-6,-,TRBJ1-6,-,TGTGCCAGCAGGGATCAGGGTGGCAATTCACCCCTCCACTTT,CASRDQGGNSPLHF
TRBV6-1,TRBD1,TRBJ1-1,once,TGTGCCAGCAGTTCCGCAGGGGGCACTGAAGCTTTCTTT,CASSSAGGTEAFF
TRBV18,TRBD1,TRBJ1-2,once,TGTGCCAGGACCTCTACACCGACAGGGGTGGGTTCTTCTGGCTACACCTTC,CARTSTPTGVGSSGYTF
TRBV5-1,-,TRBJ1-1,-,TGCGCCAGCAGCTTGGCAGATAACACTGAAGCTTTCTTT,CASSLADNTEAFF
TRBV7-9,TRBD2,TRBJ2-1,-,TGTGCCAGCAGCTCGAATCTAGCGGGGAAAAATGAGCAGTTCTTC,CASSSNLAGKNEQFF
TRBV19,TRBD2,TRBJ2-1,-,TGTGCCAGTAGTGGATCTAGCGGCCCCTACAATGAGCAGTTCTTC,CASSGSSGPYNEQFF
TRBV6-1,-,TRBJ1-5,-,TGTGCCAGCAGTGAGAGGACAGCCTATAGCAATCAGCCCCAGCATTTT,CASSERTAYSNQPQHF
TRBV9,TRBD1,TRBJ2-2,-,TGTGCCAGCAGCGTAGGACAGGGGGTTACCGGGGAGCTGTTTTTT,CASSVGQGVTGELFF
TRBV7-2,-,TRBJ1-2,-,TGTGCCAGCAGCTCCGCCCTAGACTCGACAGTCTACCCCTATGGCTACACCTTC,CASSSALDSTVYPYGYTF
TRBV10-3,-,TRBJ2-3,few,TGTGCCATCAGTGACCCGACAGGCCCCTCGGGGGGTACAGATACGCAGTATTTT,CAISDPTGPSGGTDTQYF
TRBV9,TRBD2,TRBJ2-1,-,TGTGCCAGCAGCGTAGCTCCGACTAGCGGGAATAGCGAGCAGTTCTTC,CASSVAPTSGNSEQFF
TRBV5-6,-,TRBJ1-2,-,TGTGCCAGCAGCGTTACCGGGACTAACGGCTATGGCTACACCTTC,CASSVTGTNGYGYTF
TRBV10-3,TRBD1,TRBJ2-7,-,TGTGCCATCTCTCGGGACAGTTACGAGCAGTACTTC,CAISRDSYEQYF
TRBV5-5,-,TRBJ1-6,-,TGTGCCAGCAGCTTACCGCCCCGGACGGGACTAAATTCACCCCTCCACTTT,CASSLPPRTGLNSPLHF
TRBV7-2,-,TRBJ1-2,-,TGTGCCAGCAGCCCGGCGGCCAGTACTAACTATGGCTACACCTTC,CASSPAASTNYGYTF
TRBV9,-,TRBJ1-6,-,TGTGCCAGCAGCGTAGAAGCGACAGGATATAATTCACCCCTCCACTTT,CASSVEATGYNSPLHF
TRBV9,-,TRBJ2-1,-,TGTGCCAGCAGCGTCTCGGGCTCCTACAATGAGCAGTTCTTC,CASSVSGSYNEQFF
TRBV19,-,TRBJ1-5,-,TGTGCCAGTAGAAGGGCAGCGGTTCAGGTGGATCAGCCCCAGCATTTT,CASRRAAVQVDQPQHF
TRBV27,TRBD2,TRBJ2-1,-,TGTGCCAGCAGCCCCGACCCCGGGACTAGAATTTACAATGAGCAGTTCTTC,CASSPDPGTRIYNEQFF
TRBV18,-,TRBJ2-5,-,TGTGCCAGCTCACCGCGAAGGGAGTTCGAGACCCAGTACTTC,CASSPRREFETQYF
TRBV19,-,TRBJ1-6,-,TGTGCCAGTAGAAACAGATATAATTCACCCCTCCACTTT,CASRNRYNSPLHF
TRBV9,-,TRBJ2-2,-,TGTGCCAGCAGCGTAGGATGGAGCCTGAACACCGGGGAGCTGTTTTTT,CASSVGWSLNTGELFF
TRBV2,-,TRBJ1-2,-,TGTGCCAGCAGCTCGACAGGCCAGAACTATGGCTACACCTTC,CASSSTGQNYGYTF
TRBV28,TRBD1,TRBJ1-2,-,TGTGCCAGCAGTTTACTGGACAGGGACAACTATGGCTACACCTTC,CASSLLDRDNYGYTF
TRBV6-5,-,TRBJ2-2,few,TGTGCCAGCAGTTACTTTGGGCGCCCCGGGGAGCTGTTTTTT,CASSYFGRPGELFF
TRBV10-1,-,TRBJ2-5,-,TGCGCCAGCAGTGAGTCTGGAAGGGGAGAGACCCAGTACTTC,CASSESGRGETQYF
TRBV5-1,-,TRBJ2-1,-,TGCGCCAGCAGCTTAAGACGGACAGATTACAATGAGCAGTTCTTC,CASSLRRTDYNEQFF
TRBV19,TRBD1,TRBJ2-1,-,TGTGCCAGTAGCTCGACGCGGGGACAGGGATACAATGAGCAGTTCTTC,CASSSTRGQGYNEQFF
TRBV28,-,TRBJ2-1,-,TGTGCCAGCAGTTCCCTCCCCGCGGAGGCCAATGAGCAGTTCTTC,CASSSLPAEANEQFF
TRBV2,TRBD2,TRBJ2-7,-,TGTGCCAGCAGTCTAGCGGGAGGTTATTTCGAGCAGTACTTC,CASSLAGGYFEQYF
TRBV5-6,TRBD2,TRBJ2-1,-,TGTGCCAGCAGCTTGGCTAGCGGGAGGGCCGGGGGGCAGTTCTTC,CASSLASGRAGGQFF
TRBV5-8,-,TRBJ2-6,-,TGTGCCAGCCAATCTGGGGCCAACGTCCTGACTTTC,CASQSGANVLTF
TRBV7-2,TRBD1,TRBJ1-6,-,TGTGCCAGCAGCTTCGACAGGGATGTAAATGTCTCACCCCTCCACTTT,CASSFDRDVNVSPLHF
TRBV7-2,TRBD1,TRBJ1-1,-,TGTGCCAGCAGCGCCCTCCCGGGACAGGGCACCTTT,CASSALPGQGTF
TRBV6-5,TRBD1,TRBJ2-4,few,TGTGCCAGCAGTCCGACAGGGGAAAACATTCAGTACTTC,CASSPTGENIQYF
TRBV3-1/TRBV3-2,-,TRBJ1-6,-,TGTGCCAGCAGCCGCTGGGGGGGCAGGGAAACGGCACCCCTCCACTTT,CASSRWGGRETAPLHF
TRBV7-3,-,TRBJ1-1,-,TGTGCCAGCAGCTTGACAGGGAACACTGAAGCTTTCTTT,CASSLTGNTEAFF
TRBV7-6,-,TRBJ2-1,-,TGTGCCAGCAGCGTAACTAGGAGTGTCAATGAGCAGTTCTTC,CASSVTRSVNEQFF
TRBV6-5,TRBD1,TRBJ1-1,-,TGTGCCAGCCAACTAACTACAGGGGGAGGAGGAGCTTTCTTT,CASQLTTGGGGAFF
TRBV2,-,TRBJ2-7,-,TGTGCCAGCAGTGAGATTATGAGCTCCTACGAGCAGTACTTC,CASSEIMSSYEQYF
TRBV3-1/TRBV3-2,-,TRBJ1-5,-,TGTGCCAGCACGGCGGGGCCTAGCAATCAGCCCCAGCATTTT,CASTAGPSNQPQHF